The clone carrying this TCR beta chain has more than one count but fewer than ten. Its target is not known. The sample is drawn from a study of regulatory T cells in long-lasting Graves disease. Study-level points and caveats: Newly diagnosed Graves' patients exceeded persistent ones in TCR diversity. Among samples with persistent disease, TRBV28, TRBJ1-2 and TRBJ2-5 were favored.

Both iRepertoire HTBI primers and Arm-PCR of CDR3 regions were used to build the TCR beta libraries. Original processing notes: Throughout the samples, researchers identified fewer than 80 TRBV and 14 TRBJ segments. One entry per CDR3 protein results from TCRdb running MiXCR on the multiplex PCR reads. Here the V and J calls rest on TCRdb's processing, not on the authors' analysis. Seen here are about 660,000 distinct CDR3 sequences, 25% to 30% observed once, and the top ten hold around 42%. Time point of the sample: persistent/refractory GD, antithyroid drugs over 5 years with positive TRAb. Scientists built the TCR library using RNA that was extracted from PBMCs. In Xi'an, China, an endocrinology department was the source of patients. With 9 bases clipped from V and 4 bases from J, the junction kept 8 bases outside the gene matches. Germline values: CDR1 SNHLY, CDR2 FYNNEI. There are 15 residues in the CDR3.

The specimen was peripheral blood mononuclear cells (PBMCs), collected when the disease was refractory, from a patient treated with antithyroid drugs. The rearrangement joins TRBV2 to TRBJ2-6, with TRBD2 identical over 8 bases. The source is a female donor with Graves disease. In DNA, the CDR3 is TGTGCCAGTAGCGGGACTCTAGGGGGGGCCAACGTCCTGACTTTC. Amino acids: CASSGTLGGANVLTF.